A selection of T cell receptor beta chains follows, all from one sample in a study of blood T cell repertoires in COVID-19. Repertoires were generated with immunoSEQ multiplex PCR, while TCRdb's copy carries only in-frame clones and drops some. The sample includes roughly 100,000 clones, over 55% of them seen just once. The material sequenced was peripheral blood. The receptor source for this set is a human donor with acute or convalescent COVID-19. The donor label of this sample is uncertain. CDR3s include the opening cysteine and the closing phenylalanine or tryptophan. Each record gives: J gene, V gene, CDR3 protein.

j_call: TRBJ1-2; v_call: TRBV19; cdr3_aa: CASSTPDGRTYGYTF
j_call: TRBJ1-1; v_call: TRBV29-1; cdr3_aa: CSVEGGTGAMATEAFF
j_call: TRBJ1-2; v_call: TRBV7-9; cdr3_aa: CASSLGSVAGIDHYGYTF
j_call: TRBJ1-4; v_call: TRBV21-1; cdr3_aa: CASPRGEGSNEKLFF
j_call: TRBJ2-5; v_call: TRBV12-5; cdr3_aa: CASGLDGTAGETQYF
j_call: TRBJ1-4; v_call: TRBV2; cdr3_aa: CASQGPTSNEKLFF
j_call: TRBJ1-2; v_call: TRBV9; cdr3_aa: CASSDYRGRGGYTF
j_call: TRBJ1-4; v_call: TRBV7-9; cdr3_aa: CASSLASGGVTNEKLFF
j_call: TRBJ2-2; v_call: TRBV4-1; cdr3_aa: CASSQGTRTNTGELFF
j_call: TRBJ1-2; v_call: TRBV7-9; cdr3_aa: CASSPQLQANYGYTF
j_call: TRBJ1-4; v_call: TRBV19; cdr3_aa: CASSKRQRTVREKLFF
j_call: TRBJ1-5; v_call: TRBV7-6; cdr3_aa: CASSLGRDKSQHF
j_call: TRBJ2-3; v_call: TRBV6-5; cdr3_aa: CASGRDRGLTDTQYF
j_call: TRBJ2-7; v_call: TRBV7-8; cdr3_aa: CASSLRLAGDYEQYF
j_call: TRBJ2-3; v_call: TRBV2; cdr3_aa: CASVRGSTDTQYF
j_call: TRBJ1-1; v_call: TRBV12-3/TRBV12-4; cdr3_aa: CASGLTTEAFF
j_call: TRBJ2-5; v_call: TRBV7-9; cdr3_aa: CASSPNWGGLEKTQYF
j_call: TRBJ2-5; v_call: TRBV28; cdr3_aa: CASSLGGKQETQYF
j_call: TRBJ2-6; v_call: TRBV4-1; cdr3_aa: CASSQPGVSGANVLTF
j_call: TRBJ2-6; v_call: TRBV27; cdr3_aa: CASSLSGLAGAVLTF